Below are 15 T cell receptor beta chains sequenced from a single sample in a study of T cell clonotyping in hematopoietic cell transplantation. Clones were sequenced by immunoSEQ multiplex PCR, and TCRdb holds only the in-frame ones, with some missing. The sample shows about 2,800 clones, 83% of them seen only once. The sample in question was PBMCs, obtained 180 days after allogeneic stem cell transplant. The receptor set was obtained from a female patient aged 40-49 years who had an allogeneic stem cell transplant from a related donor, so T cells may come from the graft donor. Some clones in this sample may be carry-over from other donors' samples.

This chain uses TRBV6-9 with TRBJ1-2; D possibly corresponds to TRBD1 (5 bases). V gave up 5 bases and J gave up 4 bases, with 11 bases separating them. Germline assignment: CDR1 MNHGY and CDR2 SVAAGI. The CDR3 runs 13 residues. The DNA of the CDR3 is TGTGCCAGCAGTCAGGACAACCTCTATGGCTACACCTTC. Translation gives CASSQDNLYGYTF.

The chain links TRBV6-1 to TRBJ1-4; D ambiguous. The germline CDR1 and CDR2 sequences are MNHNS and SASEGT. With 4 bases removed from V and 0 bases from J, the gap between germline ends came to 12 bases. The CDR3 extends over 16 amino acids. The CDR3: CASSGGRRATNEKLFF. In DNA, the CDR3 is TGTGCCAGCAGTGGAGGTAGACGGGCAACTAATGAAAAACTGTTTTTT.

The chain has TRBV6-6 and TRBJ1-5, with TRBD1 identical over 7 bases. J gave up 3 bases and V 1 base, and 3 bases lay outside the gene matches. Germline CDR1 is MNHNY and CDR2 is SVGAGI (reference sequence). The CDR3 length is 15 residues. The CDR3, as DNA: TGTGCCAGCAGTTACTTCACAGGGGTCAATCAGCCCCAGCATTTT. Residues: CASSYFTGVNQPQHF.

This sequence joins TRBV19 and TRBJ1-2; tentative D call: TRBD1 (5 bases). V lost 9 bases and J 2 bases, leaving 13 bases between the germline ends. CDR1 is LNHDA, CDR2 SQIVND, per germline (reference sequence). The CDR3 extends over 13 amino acids. CDR3 coding DNA: TGTGCCAGCGAGTGGGGGTTAAACTATGGCTACACCTTC. Protein: CASEWGLNYGYTF. The variable domain in full, completed from reference TRBV19 and TRBJ1-2, reads DGGITQSPKYLFRKEGQNVTLSCEQNLNHDAMYWYRQDPGQGLRLIYYSQIVNDFQKGDIAEGYSVSREKKESFPLTVTSAQKNPTAFYLCASEWGLNYGYTFGSGTRLTVV.

The chain is built from TRBV6-6 and TRBJ2-7, with no clear D. CDR1 and CDR2 (germline): MNHNY, SVGAGI (reference sequence). Trimming pared 2 bases from V and 6 bases from J, leaving 5 bases between. The CDR3 covers 11 residues. CDR3: CASSYEAEQYF. CDR3 sequence (DNA): TGTGCCAGCAGTTACGAGGCCGAGCAGTACTTC.

The genes are TRBV5-8 and TRBJ1-5; maybe TRBD1 (5 bases). Germline assignment: CDR1 SGHTS and CDR2 YDEGEE. The length of the CDR3 is 14 residues. V was shortened by 1 base and J by 7 bases, with 12 bases between the two germline ends. The CDR3 nucleotides are TGTGCCAGCAGCTTGTGGGGGAGTGGGCAGCCCCAGCATTTT. It yields the protein CASSLWGSGQPQHF.

The rearrangement links TRBV30 to TRBJ1-5; D not certain. The CDR3 is 13 amino acids. Trimming pared 2 bases from V and 7 bases from J, leaving 12 bases between. CDR1 is GTSNPN and CDR2 is SVGIG in the germline V gene (reference sequence). The CDR3 coding sequence is TGTGCCTGGAGTTCGCACGGGCGGCAGCCCCAGCATTTT. Residues: CAWSSHGRQPQHF.

V and J are TRBV29-1 and TRBJ1-2; 7 bases line up with TRBD1. V was clipped by 1 base and J by 6 bases; unmatched bases: 5. Germline V CDR1 and CDR2: SQVTM, ANQGSEA. CDR3 size: 13 residues. The CDR3 bases are TGCAGCGTTGAAGCAGGGGGTATGGATGGCTACACCTTC. This codes for CSVEAGGMDGYTF.

This chain connects TRBV11-1 to TRBJ2-7; tentatively, D is TRBD1 or TRBD2 (5 bases each). Germline V gene data show CDR1 as SGHAT and CDR2 as FQDESV (reference sequence). V was cut by 7 bases and J by 4 bases, with 23 bases left in between. This CDR3 spans 16 amino acids. For the CDR3, the DNA is TGTGCCAGCACCCTGACCGGGACGAGGAATTTTTACGAGCAGTACTTC. This codes for CASTLTGTRNFYEQYF.

This clone turned up a few times. This sequence joins TRBV15 and TRBJ2-3, with 8 bases fitting TRBD2. CDR3 length equals 15 residues. The germline CDR1 and CDR2 sequences are LNHNV and YYDKDF (reference sequence). V lost 6 bases and J lost 8; bases outside the gene matches: 13. The CDR3 spells CATSTSGIPPGTQYF. In DNA form, the CDR3 reads TGTGCCACCAGTACTAGCGGCATCCCCCCTGGTACGCAGTATTTT. Using reference TRBV15 and TRBJ2-3 for the parts outside the CDR3, the full variable domain is DAMVIQNPRYQVTQFGKPVTLSCSQTLNHNVMYWYQQKSSQAPKLLFHYYDKDFNNEADTPDNFQSRRPNTSFCFLDIRSPGLGDTAMYLCATSTSGIPPGTQYFGPGTRLTVL.

This clone was found a few times. J is TRBJ1-2 and V is TRBV27; TRBD1 might be the D (5 bases). V shed 2 bases and J shed 4 bases, with 14 bases lying between them. The CDR3 contains 15 residues. From germline, CDR1 is MNHEY and CDR2 SMNVEV (reference sequence). CDR3 region: CASSLKGTDPYGYTF. Here the CDR3 DNA reads TGTGCCAGCAGTTTAAAAGGGACGGACCCCTATGGCTACACCTTC.

This clone was seen once. This chain links TRBV19 with TRBJ2-7, with TRBD1 matching 8 bases. V was clipped by 5 bases and J by 5 bases; unmatched bases: 8. This CDR3 contains 14 residues. Looked up from germline, CDR1 is LNHDA and CDR2 is SQIVND (reference sequence). CDR3 in DNA: TGTGCCAGTAGTCCCCGGACAGGGATGAACGAGCAGTACTTC. This encodes CASSPRTGMNEQYF.

The rearrangement joins TRBV7-2 to TRBJ2-7; 8 bases map to TRBD2. In germline, CDR1 is SGHTA, CDR2 FQGNSA. The CDR3 extends over 14 amino acids. V was clipped by 2 bases and J by 0 bases; unmatched bases: 0. The CDR3 DNA reads TGTGCCAGCAGCTTAACTAGCGGCTCCTACGAGCAGTACTTC. It encodes CASSLTSGSYEQYF.

This chain connects TRBV12-5 to TRBJ1-1; maybe TRBD1 (5 bases). The germline V gene has CDR1 LGHNT and CDR2 FRNRAP. This CDR3 contains 13 residues. V was clipped by 7 bases and J by 0 bases, with 9 bases between them. The CDR3 nucleotides are TGTGCTAGTGCGGGACGGTTGAACACTGAAGCTTTCTTT. Translating it yields CASAGRLNTEAFF.

The chain has TRBV6-6 and TRBJ2-7, with 11 positions matching TRBD2. The CDR3 contains 15 residues. J was trimmed by 4 bases and V by 6 bases; bases with no gene match: 8. Germline V CDR1 and CDR2: MNHNY, SVGAGI (reference sequence). The CDR3 DNA is TGTGCCAGCAGCTTACTAGCGGGAGAGATTTACGAGCAGTACTTC. This codes for CASSLLAGEIYEQYF.